These 23 T cell receptor beta chains share one sample of origin, sequenced in a study of control samples from healthy donors and cancer patients. Clones were sequenced by immunoSEQ multiplex PCR, and TCRdb holds only the in-frame ones, with some missing. The data hold under 60,000 clones, with 85% to 95% observed a single time. The sample consisted of PBMCs. These receptors originate from a woman aged 50 to 65 with head and neck cancer.

J is TRBJ2-7 and V is TRBV20-1; D unclear. V was cut by 6 bases and J by 3 bases, with 9 bases left in between. The germline V gene has CDR1 DFQATT and CDR2 SNEGSKA (reference sequence). CDR3 length: 11 residues. The CDR3 loop is CSAGRGYEQYF. In DNA, the CDR3 is TGCAGTGCGGGCAGAGGCTACGAGCAGTACTTC.

The chain recombines TRBV9 with TRBJ1-2, with 7 positions matching TRBD1. CDR3 length equals 14 residues. V lost 4 bases to trimming and J lost 0 bases; unmatched junction nucleotides: 3. CDR1 is SGDLS, CDR2 YYNGEE, per germline. CDR3 region: CASSRGQSNYGYTF. CDR3 DNA sequence: TGTGCCAGCAGCAGGGGACAGTCTAACTATGGCTACACCTTC.

This chain joins TRBV5-4 and TRBJ2-7; the D gene is possibly TRBD1 (5 bases). Germline V gene sequence: CDR1 SGHNT, CDR2 YYREEE (reference sequence). V was pared by 1 base and J by 1 base, with 6 bases between. This CDR3 has 13 residues. CDR3 nucleotide sequence: TGTGCCAGCAGCTTGAAGGGGTCCTACGAGCAGTACTTC. Its translation: CASSLKGSYEQYF.

The chain employs TRBV2 and TRBJ1-5; 9 bases match TRBD1. Germline assignment: CDR1 SNHLY and CDR2 FYNNEI. The CDR3 length is 15 residues. V lost 5 bases, J lost 6 bases, and 8 bases stayed unmatched. In DNA, the CDR3 is TGTGCCAGCAGTTGGGGGACAGGGTCAACTCAGCCCCAGCATTTT. Protein product: CASSWGTGSTQPQHF.

The rearrangement links TRBV5-1 to TRBJ2-1; 16 bases align to TRBD2. In germline, CDR1 is SGHRS, CDR2 YFSETQ. The CDR3 sequence is 18 residues long. The V and J ends lost 4 bases and 6 bases, in that order; junction bases with no gene match: 10. CDR3: CASSPLGLAGGRFNEQFF. The DNA for the CDR3 is TGCGCCAGCAGCCCCCTGGGACTAGCGGGGGGGCGATTCAATGAGCAGTTCTTC.

V is TRBV30 and J is TRBJ2-7, with 7 bases aligning to TRBD2. Germline loops: CDR1 GTSNPN, CDR2 SVGIG (reference sequence). J was trimmed by 7 bases and V by 0 bases; bases with no gene match: 0. The CDR3 loop spans 11 amino acids. This CDR3 reads CAWSVGGEQYF. The CDR3 DNA reads TGTGCCTGGAGTGTGGGGGGGGAGCAGTACTTC. The complete variable domain, with remaining parts taken from reference TRBV30 and TRBJ2-7, reads SQTIHQWPATLVQPVGSPLSLECTVEGTSNPNLYWYRQAAGRGLQLLFYSVGIGQISSEVPQNLSASRPQDRQFILSSKKLLLSDSGFYLCAWSVGGEQYFGPGTRLTVT.

The sample holds one count of this clone. V and J are TRBV5-6 and TRBJ2-7, with unresolved D. The CDR3 spans 13 residues. CDR1 is SGHDT, CDR2 YYEEEE, per germline. V was trimmed by 2 bases and J by 3 bases, leaving 9 bases between them. The CDR3 nucleotides read TGTGCCAGCAGCTTCCGGGCTGACTACGAGCAGTACTTC. It yields the protein CASSFRADYEQYF. Drawing the rest from reference TRBV5-6 and TRBJ2-7, the complete variable domain is DAGVTQSPTHLIKTRGQQVTLRCSPKSGHDTVSWYQQALGQGPQFIFQYYEEEERQRGNFPDRFSGHQFPNYSSELNVNALLLGDSALYLCASSFRADYEQYFGPGTRLTVT.

The chain joins TRBV11-2 to TRBJ2-7; 11 bases match TRBD2. From germline, CDR1 is SGHAT and CDR2 FQNNGV. V shed 4 bases, J shed 3 bases, and the junction held 5 bases outside the gene matches. The CDR3 runs 15 residues. Written as DNA, the CDR3 is TGTGCCAGCAGCTCGACTAGCGGGATCATCTACGAGCAGTACTTC. It translates to CASSSTSGIIYEQYF.

The CDR3 loop is CASSLRGKDTGELFF. Written as DNA, the CDR3 is TGCGCCAGCAGCTTGAGGGGAAAGGACACCGGGGAGCTGTTTTTT. The rearrangement links TRBV5-1 to TRBJ2-2; TRBD1 might be the D (5 bases). Looked up from germline, CDR1 is SGHRS and CDR2 is YFSETQ. V dropped 1 base and J dropped 3 bases, with 10 bases sitting between them. There are 15 residues in the CDR3.

The rearrangement links TRBV28 to TRBJ2-3; 9 bases agree with TRBD1. CDR1 and CDR2 (germline): MDHEN, SYDVKM. Germline trimming cut 6 bases from V and 4 bases from J; bases unmatched to any gene: 5. The CDR3 runs 14 residues. CDR3 amino acids: CASSKRTGADTQYF. The DNA of the CDR3 is TGTGCCAGCAGCAAAAGGACAGGGGCAGATACGCAGTATTTT.

The genes are TRBV28 and TRBJ1-5, with D unclear. Per the germline V gene, CDR1 is MDHEN and CDR2 is SYDVKM. The CDR3 extends over 15 amino acids. Trimming pared 3 bases from V and 3 bases from J, leaving 12 bases between. Here the CDR3 DNA reads TGTGCCAGCAGTTTGGGAGGCAGCCCCAATCAGCCCCAGCATTTT. Translation gives CASSLGGSPNQPQHF.

CDR3 sequence (DNA): TGTGCCAGCAGTCGAACAGGGTTCGGCGGGGAGCTGTTTTTT. Translated: CASSRTGFGGELFF. This chain uses TRBV27 with TRBJ2-2; perhaps TRBD1 as D (6 bases). Trimming shortened V by 5 bases and J by 7 bases, and 14 bases separated the two germline ends. Per germline, CDR1 MNHEY and CDR2 SMNVEV (reference sequence). CDR3 length: 14 residues.

The V gene is TRBV7-9, the J gene TRBJ2-1; 9 bases agree with TRBD2. This CDR3 region has 15 residues. Germline CDR1 and CDR2: SEHNR and FQNEAQ (reference sequence). The V and J ends lost 1 base and 5 bases, in that order; junction bases with no gene match: 3. Here the CDR3 reads CASSLVTSGNNEQFF. In nucleotides, the CDR3 is TGTGCCAGCAGCTTAGTGACTAGCGGAAACAATGAGCAGTTCTTC.

This clone was found once. The chain is built from TRBV10-3 and TRBJ1-5; the D is unclear. There are 12 residues in the CDR3. In germline, CDR1 is ENHRY, CDR2 SYGVKD. The V and J ends lost 1 base and 5 bases respectively, with 3 bases between them. The CDR3 DNA sequence: TGTGCCATCAGTGAGTGGGATCAGCCCCAGCATTTT. Translation: CAISEWDQPQHF.

V gene TRBV6-5 combines with J gene TRBJ2-7; 11 bases line up with TRBD2. Per germline, CDR1 MNHEY and CDR2 SVGAGI. CDR3 size: 15 residues. Germline trimming cut 1 base from V and 3 bases from J; bases unmatched to any gene: 2. The CDR3 sequence: CASSYLAGGFYEQYF. DNA for the CDR3: TGTGCCAGCAGTTACTTAGCGGGAGGGTTCTACGAGCAGTACTTC.

The rearrangement links TRBV25-1 to TRBJ2-2; D is perhaps TRBD1 or TRBD2 (5 bases each). V lost 1 base, J lost 7 bases, and 13 bases lay in between. This CDR3 is built from 15 residues. CDR1 MGHDK and CDR2 SYGVNS come from the germline V gene. The CDR3 loop is CASSEWDLSIGELFF. CDR3 nucleotide sequence: TGTGCCAGCAGTGAATGGGACCTCTCGATCGGGGAGCTGTTTTTT.

V gene TRBV7-2 combines with J gene TRBJ2-1, with a weak D call TRBD2 (6 bases). The germline gives CDR1 SGHTA, CDR2 FQGNSA. The V end lost 3 bases, the J end lost 2 bases, and 14 bases lay between the germline ends. The CDR3 sequence is 16 residues long. CDR3 loop: CASSFGVAEPYNEQFF. DNA for the CDR3: TGTGCCAGCAGCTTCGGGGTAGCGGAGCCCTACAATGAGCAGTTCTTC.

This chain uses TRBV5-6 with TRBJ2-5, with a tentative D call TRBD2 (6 bases). The germline V gene has CDR1 SGHDT and CDR2 YYEEEE. This CDR3 has 16 residues. V lost 2 bases to trimming and J lost 1 base, with 15 bases between them. The CDR3 nucleotides read TGTGCCAGCAGCTTATTGACTAGTCACTCCCAAGAGACCCAGTACTTC. It translates to CASSLLTSHSQETQYF.

V gene TRBV18 combines with J gene TRBJ1-5; D uncertain. V was cut by 6 bases and J by 4 bases, with 10 bases left in between. The germline V gene has CDR1 KGHSH and CDR2 LQKENI. This CDR3 region has 13 residues. The CDR3 nucleotides are TGTGCCAGCTCTCTTGACGGAAATCAGCCCCAGCATTTT. Encoded protein: CASSLDGNQPQHF. Filled out from reference TRBV18 and TRBJ1-5, the complete variable domain reads NAGVMQNPRHLVRRRGQEARLRCSPMKGHSHVYWYRQLPEEGLKFMVYLQKENIIDESGMPKERFSAEFPKEGPSILRIQQVVRGDSAAYFCASSLDGNQPQHFGDGTRLSIL.

The chain links TRBV7-2 to TRBJ2-3, with a possible D match to TRBD2 (6 bases). V dropped 5 bases and J dropped 2 bases, with 14 bases sitting between them. CDR1 SGHTA and CDR2 FQGNSA come from the germline V gene. The CDR3 totals 15 residues. CDR3 sequence (DNA): TGTGCCAGCAGCCATCGGGACTCTCCCACAGATACGCAGTATTTT. Translation gives CASSHRDSPTDTQYF. The whole variable domain, filled in from reference TRBV7-2 and TRBJ2-3, reads GAGVSQSPSNKVTEKGKDVELRCDPISGHTALYWYRQSLGQGLEFLIYFQGNSAPDKSGLPSDRFSAERTGGSVSTLTIQRTQQEDSAVYLCASSHRDSPTDTQYFGPGTRLTVL.

The chain carries TRBV7-2 and TRBJ1-2; a weak D match, TRBD1 (5 bases). Germline V gene lookup returns CDR1 SGHTA and CDR2 FQGNSA. Trimming cost V 7 bases and J 0 bases, with 12 bases left between them. This CDR3 is 14 amino acids long. CDR3 coding DNA: TGTGCCAGCACCTCGACAGCCGCTAACTATGGCTACACCTTC. Amino acids: CASTSTAANYGYTF.

The rearrangement links TRBV29-1 to TRBJ1-4; tentatively, D is TRBD1 (5 bases). The germline V gene has CDR1 SQVTM and CDR2 ANQGSEA. The CDR3 sequence is 12 residues long. Deletions cut 6 bases from V and 3 bases from J, with 8 bases between. Here the CDR3 reads CSVRQSNEKLFF. The CDR3 DNA is TGCAGCGTGAGACAGTCTAATGAAAAACTGTTTTTT.

The chain couples TRBV19 to TRBJ1-2, with D possibly TRBD1 on 5 matching bases. Between the trimmed V and J ends, which lost 11 bases and 1 base, there was a span of 14 bases. This CDR3 is 13 amino acids long. Germline CDR1 and CDR2: LNHDA and SQIVND (reference sequence). In DNA, the CDR3 is TGTGCCGCCTTAGACAGTAATAACTATGGCTACACCTTC. It specifies CAALDSNNYGYTF.